This section outlines one T cell receptor beta chain sequence together with its context. There is no known antigen for this receptor. Base qualities are not provided; no much larger clone lies one nucleotide away. The sample is drawn from a study of siplizumab effects on memory and regulatory T cells (dated by TCRdb to about 2019). About the study as a whole: The effect of the anti-CD2 antibody siplizumab on alloreactive T-cell subsets was examined in allogeneic mixed lymphocyte reactions constructed from human PBMCs.

V has 2 bases trimmed and J has 4 bases trimmed; junction bases matching no gene number 1. The CDR3 contains 13 residues, cysteine and phenylalanine counted. Only CDR3 DNA remains: 39 bases, in frame from the first base. CDR1 and CDR2 were assigned from the germline V gene as MNHEY and SVGAGI. The library relied on the immunoSEQ multiplex PCR assay. The deep sequencing platform assayed approximately 100,000 TCR templates per sample. Genomic DNA extracted from sorted T cells was the material used for TCRbeta CDR3 sequencing. The original pipeline was this. The R programming language was used for the clonal analysis of the TCRbeta CDR3 data. Alloreactive CD4+ and CD8+ clones were identified by comparing unstimulated samples to CFSE-low samples taken after the reaction. Alloreactive CD4+ clones were assigned to regulatory or non-regulatory origin by matching sequences to sorted unstimulated Treg and non-Treg repertoires. TCRdb carries this immuneACCESS record with in-frame sequences only. Its versions omit some clonotypes, under half of them owing to an unresolved V gene in the studies checked, with the rest unexplained. For V, J and clone size, that table is used; D and trimming come from the DNA. The sample includes about 120,000 clones, with 80% to 95% observed a single time. The top ten clonotypes cover 1.3% of the sample.

TCRbeta CDR3 sequencing was performed on sorted unstimulated T cells and on proliferating T cells recovered from mixed lymphocyte reactions. Fresh whole blood from some eleven HLA-typed healthy donors was used to isolate PBMCs. The investigation overall reported the following: Siplizumab significantly lowered the cumulative frequency of alloreactive sequences that could be traced to unstimulated CD4+ memory T cells. Whether proliferating Tregs from siplizumab cultures were suppressive was not functionally confirmed. Among mappable alloreactive CD4+ clones, an average Treg-derived fraction of roughly 70% was observed with siplizumab, compared with 25% to 30% in control reactions. Because sequences below about 10^-5 frequency were poorly captured, only a minor fraction of alloreactive clones could be mapped to unstimulated subsets. Roughly 75-97% of proliferating CD4+ or CD8+ clones could not be assigned a naive or memory phenotype. Greater diversity appeared to be present in unstimulated naive T cells than in memory T cells, and a substantial contribution to the alloresponse seemed to be made by naive cells.

The material sequenced was CD4+ T cells sorted from blood. The clonotype originates from a human donor in good health. This chain is built from TRBV6-5 and TRBJ2-5, and 7 junction bases match TRBD1. The nucleotides are TGTGCCAGCAGTTACAGGGGGCCAGAGACCCAGTACTTC. Its coded protein is CASSYRGPETQYF.